What follows are 25 T cell receptor beta chains derived from one specimen sequenced in a study of shared T cell receptors in the human thymus. Produced via immunoSEQ multiplex PCR; TCRdb's table is partial and in-frame only. The sample shows 600,000 or so clones, 87% of them seen only once. These data were also filed under a second study, of human thymus T cells.

Sequenced: thymocytes. The receptors derive from a boy younger than two with a congenital heart defect.

The rearrangement links TRBV6-5 to TRBJ2-7; D unclear. The CDR3 extends over 14 amino acids. Germline CDR1 reads MNHEY; CDR2 reads SVGAGI. Trimming stripped 5 bases from V and 3 bases from J, with 14 bases between. The chain's CDR3 is CASSDLRIFYEQYF. DNA of the CDR3: TGTGCCAGCAGTGATCTTAGAATCTTCTACGAGCAGTACTTC.

This chain uses TRBV5-4 with TRBJ2-7, with 8 positions matching TRBD1. Germline CDR1 and CDR2: SGHNT and YYREEE (reference sequence). With V trimmed by 0 bases and J by 4 bases, 6 bases remained unmatched. The CDR3 is 15 amino acids. The CDR3 nucleotides are TGTGCCAGCAGCTTGGCAGGGACAGGAAGATACGAGCAGTACTTC. Protein product: CASSLAGTGRYEQYF.

The gene calls are TRBV15 and TRBJ2-1; D remains unclear. The CDR3 extends over 14 amino acids. Trimming removed 0 bases from V and 4 bases from J, with 7 bases in between. The V gene's germline CDR1 is LNHNV and CDR2 YYDKDF (reference sequence). The DNA of the CDR3 is TGTGCCACCAGCAGAGATATAGTTTACAATGAGCAGTTCTTC. This translates into CATSRDIVYNEQFF.

The gene calls are TRBV14 and TRBJ2-5, with 8 nucleotides matching TRBD1. Germline loops: CDR1 SGHDN, CDR2 FVKESK. This CDR3 comprises 17 residues. With V trimmed by 3 bases and J by 5 bases, 14 bases remained unmatched. DNA of the CDR3: TGTGCCAGCAGCCAGGGGACAGGTCTTCTTTCACGTGAGACCCAGTACTTC. Translating it yields CASSQGTGLLSRETQYF.

In this sample, this clone turned up a few times. The chain is built from TRBV15 and TRBJ1-1; TRBD1 might be the D (5 bases). Germline V gene sequence: CDR1 LNHNV, CDR2 YYDKDF (reference sequence). Trimming stripped 4 bases from V and 0 bases from J, with 15 bases between. This CDR3 region has 16 residues. DNA for the CDR3: TGTGCCACCAGCAAAGGAAGGACATCAATGAACACTGAAGCTTTCTTT. It translates to CATSKGRTSMNTEAFF.

V usage is TRBV6-6 and J usage is TRBJ2-7, with TRBD2 as a possible D gene (5 bases). The CDR3 is 12 residues long. V lost 10 bases, J lost 6 bases, and 16 bases lay in between. The germline V gene encodes CDR1 MNHNY and CDR2 SVGAGI (reference sequence). In nucleotides, the CDR3 is TGTGCCACCCCCCGAGGACTTGCCGAGCAGTACTTC. Translation gives CATPRGLAEQYF.

In this sample, this clone turned up once. The genes are TRBV19 and TRBJ2-1, with a possible D match to TRBD1 (5 bases). V lost 4 bases, J lost 8 bases, and 12 bases lay in between. Germline-derived CDR1 and CDR2 are LNHDA and SQIVND (reference sequence). CDR3 length equals 13 residues. The CDR3 DNA is TGTGCCAGTAGTACACTGTCAGGGCATGAGCAGTTCTTC. It is translated as CASSTLSGHEQFF.

V and J are TRBV2 and TRBJ1-6; maybe TRBD1 (5 bases). This CDR3 comprises 17 residues. Trimming shortened V by 1 base and J by 9 bases, and 19 bases separated the two germline ends. The germline CDR1 and CDR2 sequences are SNHLY and FYNNEI. The DNA of the CDR3 is TGTGCCAGCAGTGAAGTGGGACTAAGGGCCAGGGCTTCACCCCTCCACTTT. Its protein is CASSEVGLRARASPLHF.

This chain links TRBV25-1 with TRBJ1-1; 9 positions match TRBD1. Germline trimming cut 1 base from V and 0 bases from J; bases unmatched to any gene: 9. Germline-derived CDR1 and CDR2 are MGHDK and SYGVNS. The CDR3 loop spans 18 amino acids. CDR3 in amino acids: CASSESGTGRTMNTEAFF. In DNA, the CDR3 is TGTGCCAGCAGTGAATCGGGGACAGGGCGCACCATGAACACTGAAGCTTTCTTT.

V and J are TRBV14 and TRBJ1-2; TRBD1 might be the D (6 bases). Per germline, CDR1 SGHDN and CDR2 FVKESK. The CDR3 extends over 15 amino acids. Between the trimmed V and J ends, which lost 1 base and 2 bases, there was a span of 11 bases. The CDR3 spells CASSQGGGANYGYTF. DNA of the CDR3: TGTGCCAGCAGCCAAGGGGGGGGCGCGAACTATGGCTACACCTTC. The full variable domain, its missing parts supplied by reference TRBV14 and TRBJ1-2, is EAGVTQFPSHSVIEKGQTVTLRCDPISGHDNLYWYRRVMGKEIKFLLHFVKESKQDESGMPNNRFLAERTGGTYSTLKVQPAELEDSGVYFCASSQGGGANYGYTFGSGTRLTVV.

Only a few counts were recorded for this clone. The chain is built from TRBV28 and TRBJ2-5, with a possible D match to TRBD1 (5 bases). Germline-derived CDR1 and CDR2 are MDHEN and SYDVKM. V was pared by 8 bases and J by 3 bases, with 13 bases between. The CDR3 sequence is 13 residues long. The CDR3 DNA is TGTGCCAGCTATTCAGGGTTCGAAGAGACCCAGTACTTC. This codes for CASYSGFEETQYF.

In this sample, this clone turned up once. The CDR3 DNA reads TGTGCCACCAGCGGACAGGGGAGTTGGTACACTGAAGCTTTCTTT. Its protein is CATSGQGSWYTEAFF. V is TRBV15 and J is TRBJ1-1, with 9 bases identical to TRBD1. V lost 5 bases to trimming and J lost 3 bases; unmatched junction nucleotides: 7. The CDR3 consists of 15 residues. Germline V CDR1 and CDR2: LNHNV, YYDKDF (reference sequence).

The J gene is TRBJ1-1, the V gene TRBV27, with D unclear. The V end lost 0 bases, the J end lost 0 bases, and 8 bases lay between the germline ends. Per germline, CDR1 MNHEY and CDR2 SMNVEV (reference sequence). The CDR3 loop spans 15 amino acids. CDR3 sequence reads: CASSLSVGMNTEAFF. CDR3 in DNA: TGTGCCAGCAGTTTATCTGTGGGCATGAACACTGAAGCTTTCTTT.

CDR3 in amino acids: CASSSGPQGEAFF. In DNA form, the CDR3 reads TGTGCCAGCAGCTCAGGTCCACAGGGAGAAGCTTTCTTT. The chain links TRBV7-9 to TRBJ1-1; a weak D match, TRBD1 (6 bases). The germline CDR1 and CDR2 sequences are SEHNR and FQNEAQ (reference sequence). This CDR3 region has 13 residues. Trimming took off 4 bases at V and 8 bases at J, with 14 bases between the two ends. The full variable domain, its missing parts supplied by reference TRBV7-9 and TRBJ1-1, is DTGVSQNPRHKITKRGQNVTFRCDPISEHNRLYWYRQTLGQGPEFLTYFQNEAQLEKSRLLSDRFSAERPKGSFSTLEIQRTEQGDSAMYLCASSSGPQGEAFFGQGTRLTVV.

The rearrangement uses TRBV28 and TRBJ1-4; TRBD1 is a possible D gene (5 bases). The CDR3 totals 15 residues. Trimming took 6 bases from V and 6 from J, leaving 17 bases between them. Germline V gene sequence: CDR1 MDHEN, CDR2 SYDVKM. The CDR3: CASRRAGKRDEKLFF. The CDR3 DNA reads TGTGCCAGCAGGCGAGCAGGGAAGAGAGATGAAAAACTGTTTTTT. Full variable domain (outside the CDR3, taken from reference TRBV28 and TRBJ1-4): DVKVTQSSRYLVKRTGEKVFLECVQDMDHENMFWYRQDPGLGLRLIYFSYDVKMKEKGDIPEGYSVSREKKERFSLILESASTNQTSMYLCASRRAGKRDEKLFFGSGTQLSVL.

The rearrangement joins TRBV18 to TRBJ1-2; D perhaps matches TRBD1 (5 bases). The V end was cut by 2 bases, the J end by 6 bases, with 13 bases between. CDR1 KGHSH and CDR2 LQKENI come from the germline V gene. This CDR3 contains 14 residues. CDR3 loop: CASSPSRVGDGYTF. CDR3 coding DNA: TGTGCCAGCTCACCATCCAGGGTTGGGGATGGCTACACCTTC.

The V gene is TRBV19, the J gene TRBJ1-4; D unresolved. V lost 3 bases, J lost 8 bases, and 16 bases lay in between. Per germline, CDR1 LNHDA and CDR2 SQIVND (reference sequence). CDR3 length equals 15 residues. In DNA, the CDR3 is TGTGCCAGTAGTATCCGCGGCACCTCTTCGGAAAAACTGTTTTTT. Protein sequence: CASSIRGTSSEKLFF. Filled out from reference TRBV19 and TRBJ1-4, the complete variable domain reads DGGITQSPKYLFRKEGQNVTLSCEQNLNHDAMYWYRQDPGQGLRLIYYSQIVNDFQKGDIAEGYSVSREKKESFPLTVTSAQKNPTAFYLCASSIRGTSSEKLFFGSGTQLSVL.

This chain uses TRBV6-1 with TRBJ1-3, with 7 bases fitting TRBD1. The germline V gene has CDR1 MNHNS and CDR2 SASEGT. The CDR3 has 20 amino acids. After removal of 4 bases from V and 5 bases from J, the junction contained 23 bases not matched to a gene. CDR3 coding DNA: TGTGCCAGCAGTGTCCCCGGGACAGCTACACCGGGTTGGTTTAGAAACACCATATATTTT. It specifies CASSVPGTATPGWFRNTIYF.

This chain uses TRBV5-4 with TRBJ2-2; D remains unclear. V was shortened by 5 bases and J by 3 bases, with 11 bases between the two germline ends. The CDR3 has 14 amino acids. CDR1 is SGHNT and CDR2 is YYREEE in the germline V gene (reference sequence). CDR3 DNA: TGTGCCAGCAGTCCCCGGTTGTACACCGGGGAGCTGTTTTTT. This gives the protein CASSPRLYTGELFF.

V gene TRBV28 combines with J gene TRBJ1-5; the match to TRBD1 covers 8 bases. The CDR3 runs to 18 residues. The trim removed 5 bases at V and 0 bases at J, leaving 12 bases unmatched. Germline CDR1 is MDHEN and CDR2 is SYDVKM. The CDR3 coding sequence is TGTGCCAGCAGTGTAAACAGGGGGTATAACTATAGCAATCAGCCCCAGCATTTT. This gives the protein CASSVNRGYNYSNQPQHF.

The chain joins TRBV20-1 to TRBJ2-7; 7 positions agree with TRBD1. Trimming at V came to 1 base and at J to 9 bases, leaving 0 bases not matched to a gene. CDR1 and CDR2 from the germline V gene are DFQATT and SNEGSKA (reference sequence). The CDR3 runs 10 residues. CDR3 loop: CSARGQGQYF. CDR3 coding DNA: TGCAGTGCTAGAGGACAGGGGCAGTACTTC.

This rearrangement joins TRBV2 to TRBJ2-1; tentative D call: TRBD2 (5 bases). Trimming removed 7 bases from V and 4 bases from J, with 14 bases in between. The germline V gene encodes CDR1 SNHLY and CDR2 FYNNEI. This CDR3 spans 14 amino acids. The CDR3 loop is CASKLSASYNEQFF. CDR3 nucleotides: TGTGCCAGCAAGCTTAGCGCCAGTTACAATGAGCAGTTCTTC. The entire variable domain, with the rest obtained from reference TRBV2 and TRBJ2-1, is as follows: EPEVTQTPSHQVTQMGQEVILRCVPISNHLYFYWYRQILGQKVEFLVSFYNNEISEKSEIFDDQFSVERPDGSNFTLKIRSTKLEDSAMYFCASKLSASYNEQFFGPGTRLTVL.

This clone was seen a handful of times. The V gene is TRBV5-1, the J gene TRBJ1-6, with D possibly TRBD1 on 5 matching bases. The CDR3 has 15 residues. CDR1 is SGHRS and CDR2 is YFSETQ in the germline V gene. V was cut by 1 base and J by 10 bases, with 15 bases left in between. The CDR3 here is CASSLFVRGGSPLHF. The DNA for the CDR3 is TGCGCCAGCAGCTTGTTTGTGCGGGGGGGATCACCCCTCCACTTT.

To note about this clone: Within the sample, other DNA sequences also encode this same CDR3. The J gene is TRBJ2-7, the V gene TRBV5-1; 12 bases map to TRBD1. With 4 bases clipped from V and 4 bases from J, the junction kept 6 bases outside the gene matches. This CDR3 region has 15 residues. In germline, CDR1 is SGHRS, CDR2 YFSETQ. CDR3 coding DNA: TGCGCCAGCAGCCCGGGACAGGGGGCGAGATACGAGCAGTACTTC. Its translation is CASSPGQGARYEQYF.

The V call is TRBV28, the J call TRBJ1-1; 8 nucleotides align to TRBD1. The CDR3 covers 15 residues. The trim removed 6 bases at V and 1 base at J, leaving 7 bases unmatched. The germline V gene has CDR1 MDHEN and CDR2 SYDVKM. The CDR3 bases are TGTGCCAGCAGACCACCTGGACAGGGGAACACTGAAGCTTTCTTT. It encodes CASRPPGQGNTEAFF.